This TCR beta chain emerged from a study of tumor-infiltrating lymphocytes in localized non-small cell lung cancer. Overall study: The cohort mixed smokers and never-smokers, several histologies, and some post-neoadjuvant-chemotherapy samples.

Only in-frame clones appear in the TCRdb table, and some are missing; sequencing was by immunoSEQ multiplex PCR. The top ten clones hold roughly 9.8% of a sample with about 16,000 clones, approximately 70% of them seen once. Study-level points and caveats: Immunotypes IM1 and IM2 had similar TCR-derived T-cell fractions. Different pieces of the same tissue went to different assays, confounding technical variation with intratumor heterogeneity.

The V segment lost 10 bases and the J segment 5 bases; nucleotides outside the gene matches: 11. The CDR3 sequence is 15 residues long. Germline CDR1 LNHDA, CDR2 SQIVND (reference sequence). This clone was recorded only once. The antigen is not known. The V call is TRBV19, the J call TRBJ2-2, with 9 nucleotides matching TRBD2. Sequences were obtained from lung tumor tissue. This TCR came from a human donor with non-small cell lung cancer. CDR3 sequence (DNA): TGTGCCACCGAGATTAGCGGGAGTAGGACCGGGGAGCTGTTTTTT. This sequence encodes CATEISGSRTGELFF.